A selection of T cell receptor beta chains follows, all from one sample in a study of CD8+ T cells in alopecia areata. Produced via immunoSEQ multiplex PCR; TCRdb's table is partial and in-frame only. The sample records around 100,000 clones, about 59% being singletons. The sample here was CD8+ T cells sorted from blood, taken at week 24, from a patient treated with tofacitinib. All receptors derive from a human donor with alopecia areata. CDR3s include the opening cysteine and the closing phenylalanine or tryptophan. D genes are given only for firm matches. For some rows the clone size is stated as once, few or many, or as a class when expanded; others skip it.

clone_size | j_call | d_call | v_call | cdr3_aa | cdr3_nt
. | TRBJ2-1 | . | TRBV6-5 | CASSYVGPGDEQFF | TGTGCCAGCAGTTACGTCGGTCCGGGAGATGAGCAGTTCTTC
few | TRBJ2-7 | TRBD1 | TRBV27 | CASSLSAGTGLTYEQYF | TGTGCCAGCAGTTTATCCGCCGGGACAGGGCTAACCTACGAGCAGTACTTC
. | TRBJ2-7 | . | TRBV29-1 | CSVTAASYEQYF | TGCAGCGTCACGGCCGCGTCCTACGAGCAGTACTTC
. | TRBJ2-2 | . | TRBV28 | CASSSGTYSGELFF | TGTGCCAGCAGTTCGGGGACATATTCCGGGGAGCTGTTTTTT
. | TRBJ1-2 | . | TRBV10-3 | CASTGDYGYTF | TGTGCCAGCACCGGGGACTATGGCTACACCTTC
few | TRBJ2-5 | TRBD2 | TRBV9 | CASSVAAGGPQETQYF | TGTGCCAGCAGCGTAGCAGCGGGGGGGCCTCAAGAGACCCAGTACTTC
. | TRBJ2-2 | TRBD2 | TRBV2 | CASSGVTSGYTGELFF | TGTGCCAGCAGTGGAGTGACTAGCGGATACACCGGGGAGCTGTTTTTT
few | TRBJ2-1 | . | TRBV5-6 | CASSLGLRGNEQFF | TGTGCCAGCAGCTTGGGGCTGCGGGGCAATGAGCAGTTCTTC
. | TRBJ2-5 | TRBD2 | TRBV10-3 | CAISEGLAGAEMYQETQYF | TGTGCCATCAGTGAGGGACTAGCGGGGGCCGAAATGTACCAAGAGACCCAGTACTTC
. | TRBJ2-2 | TRBD2 | TRBV6-1 | CASSEASGEVGELFF | TGTGCCAGCAGTGAGGCTAGCGGGGAGGTCGGGGAGCTGTTTTTT
. | TRBJ2-2 | . | TRBV5-1 | CASSFDSLTGELFF | TGCGCCAGCAGCTTCGACAGCCTCACCGGGGAGCTGTTTTTT
. | TRBJ1-2 | . | TRBV6-5 | CASSYYAGADYGYTF | TGTGCCAGCAGTTACTACGCGGGGGCGGACTATGGCTACACCTTC
. | TRBJ2-7 | TRBD1 | TRBV9 | CASSAGTAYEQYF | TGTGCCAGCAGCGCGGGGACAGCCTACGAGCAGTACTTC
. | TRBJ1-6 | . | TRBV7-6 | CASSQGYSPLHF | TGTGCCAGCAGCCAGGGGTACTCACCCCTCCACTTT
. | TRBJ1-2 | TRBD1 | TRBV5-1 | CASSPDRPNYGYTF | TGCGCCAGCAGCCCGGACAGGCCTAACTATGGCTACACCTTC
. | TRBJ2-5 | . | TRBV28 | CASSDWGEGTQETQYF | TGTGCCAGCAGTGATTGGGGTGAAGGGACCCAAGAGACCCAGTACTTC
. | TRBJ2-7 | TRBD1 | TRBV13 | CASSSGTGTYEQYF | TGTGCCAGCAGCTCCGGGACAGGGACCTACGAGCAGTACTTC
few | TRBJ2-1 | . | TRBV7-9 | CASSPSGAYVGQFF | TGTGCCAGCAGCCCATCCGGGGCCTACGTCGGGCAGTTCTTC
. | TRBJ1-1 | . | TRBV29-1 | CSSSGGPTEAFF | TGCAGCTCCTCGGGCGGACCCACTGAAGCTTTCTTT
. | TRBJ2-3 | . | TRBV6-6 | CASTTWVTDTQYF | TGTGCCAGCACCACATGGGTCACAGATACGCAGTATTTT
. | TRBJ2-5 | . | TRBV7-6 | CASSLLRGSQETQYF | TGTGCCAGCAGCTTACTACGAGGGTCACAAGAGACCCAGTACTTC